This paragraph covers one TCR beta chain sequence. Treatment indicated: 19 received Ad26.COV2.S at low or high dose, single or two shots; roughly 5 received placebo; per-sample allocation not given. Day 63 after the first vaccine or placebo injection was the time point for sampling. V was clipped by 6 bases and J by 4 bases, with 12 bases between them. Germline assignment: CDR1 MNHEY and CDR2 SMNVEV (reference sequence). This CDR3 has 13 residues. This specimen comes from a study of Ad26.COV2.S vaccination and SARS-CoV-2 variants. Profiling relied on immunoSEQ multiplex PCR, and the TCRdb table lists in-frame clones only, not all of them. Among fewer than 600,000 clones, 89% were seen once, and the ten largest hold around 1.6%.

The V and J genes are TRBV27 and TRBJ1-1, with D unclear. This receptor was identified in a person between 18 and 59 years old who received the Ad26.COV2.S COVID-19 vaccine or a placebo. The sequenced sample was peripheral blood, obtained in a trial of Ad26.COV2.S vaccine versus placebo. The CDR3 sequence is CASSTGRRTEAFF. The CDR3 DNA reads TGTGCCAGCAGCACCGGTAGGCGCACTGAAGCTTTCTTT.